This T cell receptor beta chain was obtained from a study of blood T cells in healthy people across ages. Study-level points and caveats: A greater number of naive CD4+ cells and higher diversity distinguished long-lived donors from aged donors.

Then a second PCR, running roughly 7 to 11 cycles, was carried out with a sample-barcoded 5' primer and a J-beta primer mix. All samples yielded 3 million or more CDR3-containing paired-end reads. TCRdb redid the calling of the 5' RACE reads with MiXCR, one entry per CDR3 protein. The sample has 870,000 or so distinct CDR3 sequences, around 28% seen once. V was pared by 2 bases and J by 5 bases, with 7 bases of the junction left unmatched. Germline assignment: CDR1 SGHTA and CDR2 FQGNSA. The CDR3 contains 17 residues. This clonotype came up many times. The antigen remains undetermined. The sample consisted of blood. This clonotype was obtained from a woman older than 75 in good health. The gene calls are TRBV7-2 and TRBJ2-3, with 13 nucleotides matching TRBD2. The CDR3 bases are TGTGCCAGCAGCTTAAGTTTTTGGACTAGCGGGGGAGATACGCAGTATTTT. Translation gives CASSLSFWTSGGDTQYF.